The rows below give T cell receptor beta chains drawn from one sample of a study of T cell repertoires in cytomegalovirus infection. Using its own MiXCR run on the reads, TCRdb lists one record per CDR3 protein. The sample lists about 770,000 distinct CDR3 sequences, under 35% seen once, with under 15% in the top ten. Antigen specificity for these receptors is unknown. The starting material was cultured CD8+ T cells from PBMCs, obtained from culture after CMV antigen stimulation. All receptors derive from a human donor in good health (CMV status not recorded). Some clones in this sample may be carry-over from other donors' samples. Both conserved end residues are trimmed from each CDR3.

TRBV7-6	TRBJ2-1	ASRHSGGGGNEQF
TRBV27	TRBJ2-1	ATRPGLPKGEQF
TRBV6-1	TRBJ2-7	ASPPGDRGHEQY
TRBV7-2	TRBJ1-1	ASSPTGWTTAEAF
TRBV4-1	TRBJ2-2	ASSQNVWDPGTGELF
TRBV6-5	TRBJ2-2	ASSYSVAGDTGELF
TRBV29-1	TRBJ2-7	SALTRAGGYEQY
TRBV19	TRBJ2-7	ASSSDRGRSEQY
TRBV7-9	TRBJ2-1	ASSTLSYEQF
TRBV6-6	TRBJ2-7	ASSSHFGQVYEQY
TRBV27	TRBJ1-2	ACGTDLDAYGYT
TRBV2	TRBJ2-2	ASSAAHQGEGSYGELF
TRBV7-9	TRBJ2-1	ASSPPDRSNNEQF
TRBV10-3	TRBJ1-2	AIRTFDDGYT
TRBV29-1	TRBJ1-2	SVEEGDYGYT
TRBV5-4	TRBJ2-6	ASGEANVLT
TRBV10-3	TRBJ2-3	AIRRLAGDGTDTQY
TRBV19	TRBJ2-1	ASSIGASSYNEQF
TRBV7-2	TRBJ2-4	ASSSPWAKNIQY
TRBV7-6	TRBJ2-1	ASSPPDSNEQF
TRBV7-2	TRBJ2-2	ASSLAGPNTGELF
TRBV7-6	TRBJ1-1	ASQTGENTEAF
TRBV5-8	TRBJ2-2	ASRLEASGGNTGELF
TRBV7-6	TRBJ1-5	ASSLGGPGNNQPQH
TRBV4-1	TRBJ1-2	ASSLFTGEWNYGYT
TRBV6-5	TRBJ2-7	ASSTKRGQFLTYEQY
TRBV6-6	TRBJ2-7	ASSWDRDVQY
TRBV12-3/TRBV12-4	TRBJ2-1	ASSAHSEQF
TRBV12-3/TRBV12-4	TRBJ1-6	ASSLWGQGNSPLH
TRBV7-3	TRBJ2-3	ASSLPHFPGGNGETTDTQY
TRBV12-3/TRBV12-4	TRBJ2-6	ASSFTPGHRSSGANVLT
TRBV20-1	TRBJ2-2	SARDRGNTGELF
TRBV3-1	TRBJ2-1	ASSQDRRGVSYNEQF
TRBV6-1	TRBJ1-6	ASSELPDPRGNSPLH
TRBV25-1	TRBJ2-2	ASSDGDSLNTGELF
TRBV20-1	TRBJ1-1	SSRVQRTEAF
TRBV6-1	TRBJ2-3	ASSEALAGGLSTDTQY
TRBV9	TRBJ1-6	ASSVYGSYNSPLH
TRBV14	TRBJ1-1	ASSQSQIEAF
TRBV9	TRBJ2-2	ASRGALTGELF
TRBV6-6	TRBJ2-1	ASTAGLSLHEQF
TRBV7-6	TRBJ2-7	ASSLGDGACEQY
TRBV10-3	TRBJ2-3	AISDPRDKITDTQY
TRBV15	TRBJ1-6	ATSRDSQDLYNSPLH
TRBV7-2	TRBJ2-2	ASRIAGGELF